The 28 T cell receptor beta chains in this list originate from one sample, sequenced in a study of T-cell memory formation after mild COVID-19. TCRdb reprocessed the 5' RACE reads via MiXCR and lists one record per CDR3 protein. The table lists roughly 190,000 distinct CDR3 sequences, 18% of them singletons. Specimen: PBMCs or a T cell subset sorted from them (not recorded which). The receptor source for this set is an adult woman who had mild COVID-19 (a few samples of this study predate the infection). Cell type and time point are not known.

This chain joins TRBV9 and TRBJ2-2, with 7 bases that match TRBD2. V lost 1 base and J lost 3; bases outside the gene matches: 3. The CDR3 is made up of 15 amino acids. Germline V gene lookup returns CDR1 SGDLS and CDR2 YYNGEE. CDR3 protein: CASSVRGGYTGELFF. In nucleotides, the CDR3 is TGTGCCAGCAGCGTACGCGGGGGTTACACCGGGGAGCTGTTTTTT.

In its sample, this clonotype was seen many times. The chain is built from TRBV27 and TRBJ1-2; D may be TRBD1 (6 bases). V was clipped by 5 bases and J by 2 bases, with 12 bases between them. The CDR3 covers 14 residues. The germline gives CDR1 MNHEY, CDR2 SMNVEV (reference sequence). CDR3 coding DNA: TGTGCCAGCAGTCCCTGGACAGCAAACTATGGCTACACCTTC. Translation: CASSPWTANYGYTF.

CDR3: CASSWTSNQPQHF. The CDR3 DNA reads TGTGCCAGCAGCTGGACGTCTAATCAGCCCCAGCATTTT. The chain links TRBV7-9 to TRBJ1-5; D is undetermined. V lost 4 bases and J lost 4, with 8 bases in between. The CDR3 spans 13 residues. Looked up from germline, CDR1 is SEHNR and CDR2 is FQNEAQ (reference sequence).

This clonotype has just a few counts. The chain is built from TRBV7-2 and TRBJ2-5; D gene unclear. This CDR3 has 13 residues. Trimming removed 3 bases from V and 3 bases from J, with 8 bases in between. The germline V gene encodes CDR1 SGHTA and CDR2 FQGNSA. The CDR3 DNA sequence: TGTGCCAGCAGCTTGCTCCGAGAAGAGACCCAGTACTTC. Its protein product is CASSLLREETQYF.

The CDR3, as DNA: TGCGCCAGCGGGGGGACAGGTGAAGCTTTCTTT. Protein product: CASGGTGEAFF. The V call is TRBV5-1, the J call TRBJ1-1, with 8 bases matching TRBD1. This CDR3 contains 11 residues. Unmatched junction bases numbered 3, after V lost 7 bases and J lost 7 bases. Germline assignment: CDR1 SGHRS and CDR2 YFSETQ.

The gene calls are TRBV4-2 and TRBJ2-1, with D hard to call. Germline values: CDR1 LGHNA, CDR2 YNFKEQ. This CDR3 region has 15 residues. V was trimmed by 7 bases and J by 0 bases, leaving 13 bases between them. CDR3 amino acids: CASTLLPYSYNEQFF. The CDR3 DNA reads TGTGCCAGCACCCTTTTACCTTACTCCTACAATGAGCAGTTCTTC.

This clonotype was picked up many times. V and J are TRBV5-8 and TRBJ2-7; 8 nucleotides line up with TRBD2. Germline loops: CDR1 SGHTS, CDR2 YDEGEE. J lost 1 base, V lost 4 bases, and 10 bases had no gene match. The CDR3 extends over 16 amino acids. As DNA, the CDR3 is TGTGCCAGCAGCCCTCCCGGGACTAGGAGTTCCTACGAGCAGTACTTC. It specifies CASSPPGTRSSYEQYF.

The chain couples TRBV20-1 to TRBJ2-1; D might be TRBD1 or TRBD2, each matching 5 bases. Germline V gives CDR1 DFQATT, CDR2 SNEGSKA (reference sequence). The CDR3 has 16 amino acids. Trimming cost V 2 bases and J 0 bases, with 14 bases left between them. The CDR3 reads CSARLDWGSSYNEQFF. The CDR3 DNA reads TGCAGTGCTAGACTTGATTGGGGGAGCTCCTACAATGAGCAGTTCTTC.

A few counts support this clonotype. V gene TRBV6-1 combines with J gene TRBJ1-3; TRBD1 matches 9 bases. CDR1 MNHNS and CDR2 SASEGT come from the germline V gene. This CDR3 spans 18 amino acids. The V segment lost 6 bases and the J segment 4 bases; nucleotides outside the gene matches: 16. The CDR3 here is CASSQNRPGQGVGNTIYF. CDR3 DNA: TGTGCCAGCAGCCAAAATCGTCCGGGACAGGGTGTCGGAAACACCATATATTTT.

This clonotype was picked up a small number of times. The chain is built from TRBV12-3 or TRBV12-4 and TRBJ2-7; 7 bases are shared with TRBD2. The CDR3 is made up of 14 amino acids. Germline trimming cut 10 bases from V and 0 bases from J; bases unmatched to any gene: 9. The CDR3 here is CATNGGLGSYEQYF. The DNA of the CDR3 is TGTGCCACCAACGGGGGGTTAGGCTCCTACGAGCAGTACTTC.

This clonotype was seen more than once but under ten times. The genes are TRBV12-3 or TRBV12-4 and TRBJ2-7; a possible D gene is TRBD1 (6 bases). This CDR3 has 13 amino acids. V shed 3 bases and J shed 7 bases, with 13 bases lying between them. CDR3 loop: CASSFLGAGEQYF. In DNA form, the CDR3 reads TGTGCCAGCAGTTTTTTGGGGGCCGGGGAGCAGTACTTC.

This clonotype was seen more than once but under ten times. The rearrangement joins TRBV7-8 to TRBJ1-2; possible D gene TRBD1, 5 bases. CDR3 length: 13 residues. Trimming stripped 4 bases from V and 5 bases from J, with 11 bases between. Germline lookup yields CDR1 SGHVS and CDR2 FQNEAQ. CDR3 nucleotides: TGTGCCAGCAGCTCAGCGGGACGTTATGGCTACACCTTC. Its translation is CASSSAGRYGYTF.

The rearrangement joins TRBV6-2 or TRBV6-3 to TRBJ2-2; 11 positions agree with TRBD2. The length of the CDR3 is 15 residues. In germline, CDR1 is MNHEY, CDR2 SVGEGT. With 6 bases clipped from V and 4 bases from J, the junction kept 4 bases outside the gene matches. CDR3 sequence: CASRLAGAGTGELFF. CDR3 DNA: TGTGCCAGCAGACTAGCGGGAGCGGGCACCGGGGAGCTGTTTTTT.

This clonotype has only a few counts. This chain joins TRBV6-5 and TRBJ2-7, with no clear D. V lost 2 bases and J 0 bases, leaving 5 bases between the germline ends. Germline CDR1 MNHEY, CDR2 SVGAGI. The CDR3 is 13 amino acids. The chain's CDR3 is CASSYPDSYEQYF. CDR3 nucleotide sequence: TGTGCCAGCAGTTACCCGGACTCCTACGAGCAGTACTTC.

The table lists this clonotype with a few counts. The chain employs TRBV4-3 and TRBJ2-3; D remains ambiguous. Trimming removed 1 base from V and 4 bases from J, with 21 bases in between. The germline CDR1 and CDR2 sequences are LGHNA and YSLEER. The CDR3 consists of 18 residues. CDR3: CASSQALIRVLIPDTQYF. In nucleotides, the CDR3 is TGCGCCAGCAGCCAAGCCCTGATTAGGGTCCTTATCCCAGATACGCAGTATTTT.

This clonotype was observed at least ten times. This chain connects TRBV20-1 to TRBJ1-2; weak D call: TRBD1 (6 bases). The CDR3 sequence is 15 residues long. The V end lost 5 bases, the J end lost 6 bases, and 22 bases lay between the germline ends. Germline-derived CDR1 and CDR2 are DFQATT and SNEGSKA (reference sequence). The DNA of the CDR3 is TGCAGTGCTCGACGTTCGGGACACCGGAGCGATGGCTACACCTTC. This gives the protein CSARRSGHRSDGYTF.

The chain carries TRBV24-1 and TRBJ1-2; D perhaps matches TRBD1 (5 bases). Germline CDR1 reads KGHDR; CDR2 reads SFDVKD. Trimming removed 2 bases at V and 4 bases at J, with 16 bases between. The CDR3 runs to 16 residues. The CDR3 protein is CATSDSRGGAGYGYTF. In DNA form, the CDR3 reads TGTGCCACCAGTGATTCCCGCGGCGGGGCCGGCTATGGCTACACCTTC.

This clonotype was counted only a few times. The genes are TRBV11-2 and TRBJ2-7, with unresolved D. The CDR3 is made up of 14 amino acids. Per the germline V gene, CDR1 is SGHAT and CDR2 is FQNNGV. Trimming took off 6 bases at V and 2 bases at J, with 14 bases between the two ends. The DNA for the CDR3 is TGTGCCAGCAGTCTTTTTCAGGCGGCCTACGAGCAGTACTTC. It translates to CASSLFQAAYEQYF.

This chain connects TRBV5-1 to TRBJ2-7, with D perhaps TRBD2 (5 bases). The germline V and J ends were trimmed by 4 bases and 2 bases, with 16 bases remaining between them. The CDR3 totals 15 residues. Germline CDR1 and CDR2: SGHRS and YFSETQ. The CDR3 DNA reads TGCGCCAGCAGCCCCCGCCCCGGGGTAACCTACGAGCAGTACTTC. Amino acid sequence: CASSPRPGVTYEQYF.

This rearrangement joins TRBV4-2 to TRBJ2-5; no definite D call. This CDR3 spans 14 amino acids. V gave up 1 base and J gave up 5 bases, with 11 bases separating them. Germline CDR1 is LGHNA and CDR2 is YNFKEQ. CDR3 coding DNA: TGTGCCAGCAGCCAAGCTGGTCAGCCGGAGACCCAGTACTTC. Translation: CASSQAGQPETQYF.

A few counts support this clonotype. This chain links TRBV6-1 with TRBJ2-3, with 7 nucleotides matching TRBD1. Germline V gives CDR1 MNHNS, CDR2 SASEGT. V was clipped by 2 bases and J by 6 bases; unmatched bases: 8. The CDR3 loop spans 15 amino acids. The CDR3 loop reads CASSERRGRWDTQYF. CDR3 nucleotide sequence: TGTGCCAGCAGTGAAAGAAGGGGGCGCTGGGATACGCAGTATTTT.

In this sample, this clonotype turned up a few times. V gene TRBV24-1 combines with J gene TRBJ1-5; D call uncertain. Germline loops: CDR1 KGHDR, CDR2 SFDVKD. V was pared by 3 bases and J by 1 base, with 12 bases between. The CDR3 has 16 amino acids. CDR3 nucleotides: TGTGCCACCAGTGATGGCAGGACCACAAGCAATCAGCCCCAGCATTTT. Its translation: CATSDGRTTSNQPQHF.

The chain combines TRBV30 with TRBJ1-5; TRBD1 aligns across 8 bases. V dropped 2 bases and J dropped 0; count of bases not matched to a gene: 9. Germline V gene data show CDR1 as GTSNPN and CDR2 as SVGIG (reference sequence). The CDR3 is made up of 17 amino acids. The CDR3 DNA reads TGTGCCTGGAGTAGAGGACAGGGACAATATAGCAATCAGCCCCAGCATTTT. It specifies CAWSRGQGQYSNQPQHF.

The CDR3 loop is CASSPPGQPGYF. The CDR3 nucleotides read TGTGCCAGCTCACCACCGGGCCAACCCGGGTACTTC. V and J are TRBV18 and TRBJ2-5; no clear D. Germline V gene data show CDR1 as KGHSH and CDR2 as LQKENI. The length of the CDR3 is 12 residues. Trimming shortened V by 0 bases and J by 13 bases, and 12 bases separated the two germline ends.

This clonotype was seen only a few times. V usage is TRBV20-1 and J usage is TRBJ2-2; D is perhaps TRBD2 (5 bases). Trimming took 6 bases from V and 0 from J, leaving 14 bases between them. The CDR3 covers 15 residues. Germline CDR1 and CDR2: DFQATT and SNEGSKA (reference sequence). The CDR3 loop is CSATRGSANTGELFF. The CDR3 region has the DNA TGCAGTGCCACCCGCGGGTCGGCGAACACCGGGGAGCTGTTTTTT.

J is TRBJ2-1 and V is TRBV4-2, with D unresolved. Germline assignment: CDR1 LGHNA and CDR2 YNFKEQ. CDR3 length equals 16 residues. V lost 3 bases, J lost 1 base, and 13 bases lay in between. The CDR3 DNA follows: TGTGCCAGCAGCCAGATTAAGGGCGGATCCTACAATGAGCAGTTCTTC. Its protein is CASSQIKGGSYNEQFF.

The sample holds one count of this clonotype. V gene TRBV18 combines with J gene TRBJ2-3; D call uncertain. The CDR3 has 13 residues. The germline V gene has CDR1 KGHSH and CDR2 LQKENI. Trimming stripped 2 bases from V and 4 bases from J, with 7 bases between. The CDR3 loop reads CASSPNGADTQYF. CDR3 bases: TGTGCCAGCTCACCAAACGGCGCAGATACGCAGTATTTT.

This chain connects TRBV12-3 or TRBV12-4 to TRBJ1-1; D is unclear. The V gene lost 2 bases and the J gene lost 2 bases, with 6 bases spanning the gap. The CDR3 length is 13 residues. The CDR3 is CASSLRYNTEAFF. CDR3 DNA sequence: TGTGCCAGCAGTTTAAGATATAACACTGAAGCTTTCTTT.